These 5 T cell receptor beta chains were sequenced from one sample in a study of blood T cell repertoires in COVID-19. The table came from immunoSEQ multiplex PCR; TCRdb's copy has only in-frame clones and leaves some out. The sample has approximately 360,000 clones; about 90% are singletons. Sequencing used PBMCs or T cells enriched from blood (not recorded which). The source of these receptors is a man aged 35 to 55 in a cohort exposed to, infected with or recovered from COVID-19 (not recorded which).

The chain combines TRBV6-2 or TRBV6-3 with TRBJ1-1; 9 nucleotides agree with TRBD1. Germline V gene sequence: CDR1 MNHEY, CDR2 SVGEGT. Unmatched junction bases numbered 13, after V lost 3 bases and J lost 5 bases. The CDR3 covers 17 residues. The CDR3 DNA reads TGTGCCAGCAGTTATGGGGGACAGGGTGCATCCGGGACTGAAGCTTTCTTT. It specifies CASSYGGQGASGTEAFF.

The chain recombines TRBV19 with TRBJ2-4, with TRBD1 identical over 7 bases. CDR3 length equals 16 residues. CDR1 is LNHDA and CDR2 is SQIVND in the germline V gene (reference sequence). V was pared by 10 bases and J by 4 bases, with 16 bases of the junction left unmatched. The CDR3 reads CATRTGRGIMKNIQYF. The DNA for the CDR3 is TGTGCCACAAGGACAGGACGAGGTATCATGAAAAACATTCAGTACTTC. The full variable domain, completed using reference TRBV19 and TRBJ2-4, is DGGITQSPKYLFRKEGQNVTLSCEQNLNHDAMYWYRQDPGQGLRLIYYSQIVNDFQKGDIAEGYSVSREKKESFPLTVTSAQKNPTAFYLCATRTGRGIMKNIQYFGAGTRLSVL.

This clone was recorded only once. The rearrangement uses TRBV18 and TRBJ2-1; 10 positions agree with TRBD2. The CDR3 has 17 amino acids. Trimming removed 2 bases from V and 5 bases from J; junction bases left unmatched: 9. Germline V CDR1 and CDR2: KGHSH, LQKENI. CDR3 amino acids: CASSPSEGLASHNEQFF. The CDR3 DNA reads as TGTGCCAGCTCACCATCCGAGGGACTAGCGAGTCACAATGAGCAGTTCTTC.

The V call is TRBV2, the J call TRBJ1-1, with D perhaps matching TRBD1 (5 bases). Germline CDR1 is SNHLY and CDR2 is FYNNEI. Trimming removed 5 bases from V and 0 bases from J, with 13 bases in between. This CDR3 has 15 residues. The DNA of the CDR3 is TGTGCCAGCAGTAGCCGCGGGGGGATGAACACTGAAGCTTTCTTT. It is translated as CASSSRGGMNTEAFF.

Here the CDR3 reads CASSLANQPQHF. The CDR3 region has the DNA TGTGCCAGTAGTTTGGCTAATCAGCCCCAGCATTTT. J is TRBJ1-5 and V is TRBV19; D is undetermined. Deletions cut 5 bases from V and 4 bases from J, with 6 bases between. The CDR3 spans 12 residues. The germline V gene encodes CDR1 LNHDA and CDR2 SQIVND (reference sequence). Complete variable domain (other parts from reference TRBV19 and TRBJ1-5): DGGITQSPKYLFRKEGQNVTLSCEQNLNHDAMYWYRQDPGQGLRLIYYSQIVNDFQKGDIAEGYSVSREKKESFPLTVTSAQKNPTAFYLCASSLANQPQHFGDGTRLSIL.